This passage covers 21 T cell receptor beta chains from one sample sequenced in a study of cytomegalovirus exposure and HLA in healthy donors. The PCR employed 60 Vbeta primers together with 13 Jbeta primers. Some clones are missing from TCRdb's copy, which holds only in-frame ones; the method was immunoSEQ multiplex PCR. Of some 150,000 clones listed, around two thirds were seen once; the top ten hold 2% to 3%. Sample: PBMCs. These TCRs come from a woman aged 40 to 50 in good health and CMV-seronegative.

The rearrangement uses TRBV11-2 and TRBJ2-7; D gene ambiguous. The CDR3 spans 14 residues. Germline values: CDR1 SGHAT, CDR2 FQNNGV. Trimming removed 5 bases at V and 0 bases at J, with 11 bases between. CDR3 sequence (DNA): TGTGCCAGCAGCACGGGTCCCAGCTCCTACGAGCAGTACTTC. It is translated as CASSTGPSSYEQYF.

The chain's CDR3 is CASSLTIPHTEAFF. CDR3 bases: TGCGCCAGCAGCTTGACTATCCCCCACACTGAAGCTTTCTTT. V gene TRBV5-1 combines with J gene TRBJ1-1; D ambiguous. The germline V and J ends were trimmed by 1 base and 3 bases, with 10 bases remaining between them. Germline values: CDR1 SGHRS, CDR2 YFSETQ. This CDR3 is 14 amino acids long.

This clone was observed a single time. The J gene is TRBJ2-1, the V gene TRBV6-5; D is unresolved. Germline CDR1 is MNHEY and CDR2 is SVGAGI. V was shortened by 2 bases and J by 5 bases, with 13 bases between the two germline ends. This CDR3 region has 15 residues. For the CDR3, the DNA is TGTGCCAGCAGTTACGTCCCTCCCGCGAACAATGAGCAGTTCTTC. This gives the protein CASSYVPPANNEQFF.

The chain couples TRBV7-2 to TRBJ1-2; D uncertain. The CDR3 covers 12 residues. Trimming took 3 bases from V and 6 from J, leaving 8 bases between them. CDR1 is SGHTA, CDR2 FQGNSA, per germline. CDR3 nucleotides: TGTGCCAGCAGCTTTAGCGGAAATGGCTACACCTTC. Amino acids: CASSFSGNGYTF. Supplemented by reference TRBV7-2 and TRBJ1-2, the full variable domain reads GAGVSQSPSNKVTEKGKDVELRCDPISGHTALYWYRQSLGQGLEFLIYFQGNSAPDKSGLPSDRFSAERTGGSVSTLTIQRTQQEDSAVYLCASSFSGNGYTFGSGTRLTVV.

The V gene is TRBV9, the J gene TRBJ1-1; TRBD1 might be the D (5 bases). V shed 0 bases and J shed 5 bases, with 17 bases lying between them. There are 16 residues in the CDR3. Germline V gene lookup returns CDR1 SGDLS and CDR2 YYNGEE. The CDR3 region is CASSVGGGGTWTEAFF. The CDR3 bases are TGTGCCAGCAGCGTAGGGGGGGGAGGGACCTGGACTGAAGCTTTCTTT.

The rearrangement uses TRBV7-2 and TRBJ1-1, with 7 bases lining up with TRBD1. The trim removed 4 bases at V and 0 bases at J, leaving 5 bases unmatched. This CDR3 is 15 amino acids long. Germline V gene data show CDR1 as SGHTA and CDR2 as FQGNSA. The CDR3 nucleotides read TGTGCCAGCAGCTCCGAGGACAGGCTGAACACTGAAGCTTTCTTT. This sequence encodes CASSSEDRLNTEAFF.

This clone showed up just a few times. The chain employs TRBV7-9 and TRBJ1-5; 7 bases are shared with TRBD1. The J segment lost 5 bases and the V segment lost 5 bases, leaving 6 bases of the junction unmatched. Germline V gives CDR1 SEHNR, CDR2 FQNEAQ (reference sequence). CDR3 length: 14 residues. The DNA of the CDR3 is TGTGCCAGCAGCAACAGGGGTTGGGATCAGCCCCAGCATTTT. It encodes CASSNRGWDQPQHF.

In its sample, this clone was seen a few times. The V call is TRBV27, the J call TRBJ2-1, with 9 bases that match TRBD2. Germline V gene data show CDR1 as MNHEY and CDR2 as SMNVEV (reference sequence). The CDR3 extends over 14 amino acids. With V trimmed by 4 bases and J by 10 bases, 8 bases remained unmatched. CDR3 in DNA: TGTGCCAGCAGTTCGGGCGGGGGGGCGGGGGAGCAGTTCTTC. This encodes CASSSGGGAGEQFF.

This clone came up a few times. This chain connects TRBV5-4 to TRBJ1-6; tentatively, D is TRBD1 (6 bases). Trimming took 0 bases from V and 0 from J, leaving 19 bases between them. The CDR3 is 20 amino acids. The germline V gene encodes CDR1 SGHNT and CDR2 YYREEE (reference sequence). DNA of the CDR3: TGTGCCAGCAGCTTGGATGGGGGCGCGGGCTTCAGCTCCTATAATTCACCCCTCCACTTT. Amino acid sequence: CASSLDGGAGFSSYNSPLHF.

The chain combines TRBV9 with TRBJ1-4; D not resolved. The CDR3 is 13 residues long. Germline lookup yields CDR1 SGDLS and CDR2 YYNGEE. V was cut by 0 bases and J by 8 bases, with 8 bases left in between. Here the CDR3 DNA reads TGTGCCAGCAGCGTAGCACCAGGAGAAAAACTGTTTTTT. Amino acids: CASSVAPGEKLFF.

The rearrangement uses TRBV7-9 and TRBJ1-1; weak D call: TRBD1 (5 bases). V lost 6 bases and J 0 bases, leaving 8 bases between the germline ends. The CDR3 runs to 13 residues. CDR1 is SEHNR and CDR2 is FQNEAQ in the germline V gene (reference sequence). CDR3 DNA: TGTGCCAGCAGTGCAGGGTTGAACACTGAAGCTTTCTTT. Translated: CASSAGLNTEAFF.

As DNA, the CDR3 is TGTGCCAGCAGCCCAGGGGGGACAGGGCCCGAGACCCAGTACTTC. As protein: CASSPGGTGPETQYF. The rearrangement uses TRBV9 and TRBJ2-5, with 9 bases aligning to TRBD1. The CDR3 contains 15 residues. J was trimmed by 5 bases and V by 4 bases; bases with no gene match: 9. Per the germline V gene, CDR1 is SGDLS and CDR2 is YYNGEE.

The chain uses TRBV5-1 and TRBJ2-3; 9 bases align to TRBD1. The CDR3 sequence is 15 residues long. CDR1 SGHRS and CDR2 YFSETQ come from the germline V gene. Trimming at V came to 2 bases and at J to 2 bases, leaving 3 bases not matched to a gene. The CDR3 region has the DNA TGCGCCAGCAGCTTCGGACAGGGGAACACAGATACGCAGTATTTT. Translating it yields CASSFGQGNTDTQYF.

This chain uses TRBV7-9 with TRBJ1-2; D perhaps matches TRBD1 (5 bases). V gave up 4 bases and J gave up 4 bases, with 13 bases separating them. The CDR3 has 14 amino acids. Germline loops: CDR1 SEHNR, CDR2 FQNEAQ (reference sequence). The CDR3 is CASSSEGRFYGYTF. In nucleotides, the CDR3 is TGTGCCAGCAGCTCCGAGGGGAGGTTCTATGGCTACACCTTC.

The sample holds one count of this clone. The chain links TRBV4-1 to TRBJ2-6; a weak D match, TRBD1 (6 bases). The germline gives CDR1 MGHRA, CDR2 YSYEKL. The CDR3 loop spans 17 amino acids. V lost 5 bases to trimming and J lost 0 bases, with 14 bases between them. This CDR3 is CASSFRQASSGANVLTF. CDR3 bases: TGCGCCAGCAGCTTCCGACAGGCCTCCTCTGGGGCCAACGTCCTGACTTTC.

A few counts support this clone. The rearrangement links TRBV5-1 to TRBJ2-5, with TRBD1 matching 8 bases. Germline assignment: CDR1 SGHRS and CDR2 YFSETQ. After removal of 4 bases from V and 5 bases from J, the junction contained 7 bases not matched to a gene. This CDR3 has 14 residues. The CDR3 DNA sequence: TGCGCCAGCAGCGCCACAGGGGGGATGGAGACCCAGTACTTC. This sequence encodes CASSATGGMETQYF.

The chain couples TRBV7-3 to TRBJ2-1; 10 bases line up with TRBD2. The CDR3 is 15 residues long. With V trimmed by 6 bases and J by 4 bases, 6 bases remained unmatched. The V gene's germline CDR1 is SGHTA and CDR2 FQGTGA. The CDR3 DNA is TGTGCCAGCAGTCGGGAGCGGGGGGGTTACAATGAGCAGTTCTTC. The encoded protein is CASSRERGGYNEQFF. Together with reference TRBV7-3 and TRBJ2-1, the CDR3 gives the full variable domain: GAGVSQTPSNKVTEKGKYVELRCDPISGHTALYWYRQSLGQGPEFLIYFQGTGAADDSGLPNDRFFAVRPEGSVSTLKIQRTERGDSAVYLCASSRERGGYNEQFFGPGTRLTVL.

This clone was seen more than once but under ten times. The chain uses TRBV6-5 and TRBJ2-7; D is perhaps TRBD1 (6 bases). CDR1 is MNHEY and CDR2 is SVGAGI in the germline V gene. Trimming cost V 0 bases and J 5 bases, with 11 bases left between them. This CDR3 region has 14 residues. The CDR3 nucleotides are TGTGCCAGCAGTTACTCGGTGCCAGGGGACGAGCAGTACTTC. As protein: CASSYSVPGDEQYF.

This clone was found a few times. The rearrangement joins TRBV10-2 to TRBJ1-4; D uncertain. The length of the CDR3 is 12 residues. CDR1 is WSHSY, CDR2 SAAADI, per germline. V was clipped by 4 bases and J by 7 bases, with 7 bases between them. The CDR3 nucleotides are TGCGCCAGCAGTGTCTACGGTGAAAAACTGTTTTTT. Amino acids: CASSVYGEKLFF.

The chain employs TRBV30 and TRBJ1-4; 9 positions match TRBD1. Per germline, CDR1 GTSNPN and CDR2 SVGIG (reference sequence). With 5 bases clipped from V and 2 bases from J, the junction kept 0 bases outside the gene matches. There are 13 residues in the CDR3. The CDR3 spells CAWGTGTNEKLFF. The CDR3 region has the DNA TGTGCCTGGGGGACAGGGACTAATGAAAAACTGTTTTTT.

This clone has just a few counts. In DNA, the CDR3 is TGTGCCAGCAGCGCCGACAGTCTAACCCTCTATGGCTACACCTTC. It specifies CASSADSLTLYGYTF. This chain links TRBV5-6 with TRBJ1-2, with a tentative D call TRBD1 (5 bases). The ends were cut back, 4 bases at V and 4 bases at J, with 17 bases in the middle. This CDR3 has 15 residues. The V gene's germline CDR1 is SGHDT and CDR2 YYEEEE.